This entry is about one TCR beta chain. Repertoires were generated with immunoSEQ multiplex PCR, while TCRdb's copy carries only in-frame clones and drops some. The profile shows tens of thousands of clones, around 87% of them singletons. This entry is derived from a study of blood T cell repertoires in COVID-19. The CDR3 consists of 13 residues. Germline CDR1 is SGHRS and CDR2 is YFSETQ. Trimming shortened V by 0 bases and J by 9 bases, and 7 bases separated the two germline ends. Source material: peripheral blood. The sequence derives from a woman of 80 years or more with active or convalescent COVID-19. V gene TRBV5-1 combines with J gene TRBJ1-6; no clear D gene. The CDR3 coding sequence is TGCGCCAGCAGCTTGGCAGGATTTTCACCCCTCCACTTT. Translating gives CASSLAGFSPLHF.